A single TCR beta chain is shown here with its context. The sample originates from a study of cytomegalovirus exposure and HLA in healthy donors. The PCR was carried out with 60 Vbeta primers and 13 Jbeta primers. TCRdb's copy holds only in-frame clones and misses some; the assay was immunoSEQ multiplex PCR. The data show around 160,000 clones, around 86% seen once. The CDR3 totals 14 residues. Per the germline V gene, CDR1 is SGHTS and CDR2 is YDEGEE. V shed 4 bases and J shed 3 bases, with 13 bases lying between them. The chain couples TRBV5-8 to TRBJ2-5; D perhaps matches TRBD2 (7 bases). Input material: PBMCs. This clonotype was sampled from a human donor in good health. The CDR3: CASSARGGEETQYF. The CDR3 DNA is TGTGCCAGCAGCGCGAGGGGGGGGGAAGAGACCCAGTACTTC. Full variable domain (missing parts from reference TRBV5-8 and TRBJ2-5): EAGVTQSPTHLIKTRGQQATLRCSPISGHTSVYWYQQALGLGLQFLLWYDEGEERNRGNFPPRFSGRQFPNYSSELNVNALELEDSALYLCASSARGGEETQYFGPGTRLLVL.